Listed below are T cell receptor beta chains from one sample, sequenced in a study of shared clonotypes between healthy human individuals. The repertoire was sequenced with immunoSEQ multiplex PCR; TCRdb's copy has only in-frame clones and lacks some. The sample comprises roughly 2.5 million clones, around nine tenths of which are singletons, and more than 0.12% rests with the top ten. The sequenced material came from naive CD4+ T cells sorted from blood. The receptors come from a man aged 18 to 35 in good health. Both conserved end residues are part of each CDR3. D genes are given only for firm matches. The size entry is marked missing in some rows and otherwise reads once, few, many or a size class.

size,J,V,D,CDR3,DNA
few,TRBJ1-5,TRBV30,-,CAWNRGGSNQPQHF,TGTGCCTGGAACCGGGGGGGCAGCAATCAGCCCCAGCATTTT
-,TRBJ2-6,TRBV7-2,TRBD1,CASSLVGTGRSGANVLTF,TGTGCCAGCAGCTTAGTGGGGACAGGCAGATCTGGGGCCAACGTCCTGACTTTC
-,TRBJ1-4,TRBV7-9,-,CASSSGRLSLQEKLFF,TGTGCCAGCAGCTCGGGCAGGTTAAGCTTACAGGAAAAACTGTTTTTT
-,TRBJ1-5,TRBV7-8,TRBD1,CASSLRGQAVISNQPQHF,TGTGCCAGCAGCTTGAGGGGACAGGCGGTTATAAGCAATCAGCCCCAGCATTTT
-,TRBJ1-1,TRBV4-3,-,CASSQGDKGNTEAFF,TGCGCCAGCAGCCAAGGGGACAAGGGAAACACTGAAGCTTTCTTT
-,TRBJ2-1,TRBV7-2,TRBD2,CASSSLGLAGDPYNEQFF,TGTGCCAGCAGCTCCCTCGGGCTAGCGGGAGACCCCTACAATGAGCAGTTCTTC
few,TRBJ2-7,TRBV11-2,-,CASSFDRTSYEQYF,TGTGCCAGCAGCTTTGACAGGACCTCCTACGAGCAGTACTTC
-,TRBJ2-5,TRBV30,-,CAWSGTVKTQYF,TGTGCCTGGAGTGGGACAGTCAAGACCCAGTACTTC
-,TRBJ2-2,TRBV19,TRBD2,CASSIYGRGNTGELFF,TGTGCCAGTAGTATCTACGGGAGGGGAAACACCGGGGAGCTGTTTTTT
-,TRBJ2-5,TRBV19,-,CASSIDHEAASLLGETQYF,TGTGCCAGTAGTATAGATCATGAGGCGGCCTCCCTTTTGGGAGAGACCCAGTACTTC
-,TRBJ2-7,TRBV11-2,-,CASSLPAYEQYF,TGTGCCAGCAGCCTCCCAGCTTACGAGCAGTACTTC
-,TRBJ1-3,TRBV7-6,-,CASSLSGSSGNTIYF,TGTGCCAGCAGCTTAAGCGGCAGCTCTGGAAACACCATATATTTT
-,TRBJ2-2,TRBV19,-,CASSVGHFANTGELFF,TGTGCCAGTAGTGTGGGCCACTTCGCGAACACCGGGGAGCTGTTTTTT
once,TRBJ2-5,TRBV6-6,-,CASGGREAEETQYF,TGTGCCAGCGGGGGCAGGGAGGCAGAGGAGACCCAGTACTTC
once,TRBJ2-5,TRBV25-1,-,CASSELGAGKETQYF,TGTGCCAGCAGTGAATTGGGAGCGGGTAAAGAGACCCAGTACTTC
-,TRBJ2-4,TRBV30,-,CAWSGRGTLIQNIQYF,TGTGCCTGGAGTGGAAGAGGGACACTAATTCAAAACATTCAGTACTTC
-,TRBJ2-7,TRBV7-9,-,CASSRSGRLYEQYF,TGTGCCAGCAGCCGGTCGGGCAGACTTTACGAGCAGTACTTC
-,TRBJ1-6,TRBV4-1,-,CASSQEGWGNSPLHF,TGCGCCAGCAGCCAAGAGGGGTGGGGTAATTCACCCCTCCACTTT
-,TRBJ2-1,TRBV19,-,CASSNEFRYNEQFF,TGTGCCAGTAGTAACGAGTTCAGGTACAATGAGCAGTTCTTC
-,TRBJ2-1,TRBV7-2,TRBD1,CASSINPGQGARGQFF,TGTGCCAGCAGCATCAATCCGGGACAGGGGGCTCGTGGGCAGTTCTTC
-,TRBJ1-5,TRBV28,-,CASKAHGNQPQHF,TGTGCCAGCAAGGCTCACGGCAATCAGCCCCAGCATTTT
-,TRBJ2-1,TRBV4-1,TRBD2,CASSQASLAGSSYNEQFF,TGCGCCAGCAGCCAAGCGTCTTTAGCGGGAAGTTCCTACAATGAGCAGTTCTTC
few,TRBJ1-1,TRBV10-3,-,CAISKSGSEAFF,TGTGCCATCAGTAAGTCAGGTTCTGAAGCTTTCTTT
-,TRBJ2-2,TRBV5-1,-,CASSVLEGNTGELFF,TGCGCCAGCAGCGTGCTAGAGGGGAACACCGGGGAGCTGTTTTTT
-,TRBJ2-2,TRBV11-3,-,CASEAGGEGTGELFF,TGTGCTTCTGAGGCCGGGGGCGAGGGCACCGGGGAGCTGTTTTTT
few,TRBJ1-5,TRBV7-8,-,CASSLMGTQPQHF,TGTGCCAGCAGCTTAATGGGGACTCAGCCCCAGCATTTT
-,TRBJ2-1,TRBV7-2,TRBD2,CASSRRTSGPRWQFF,TGTGCCAGCAGCCGAAGGACTAGCGGACCGAGGTGGCAGTTCTTC
-,TRBJ1-2,TRBV4-2,-,CASSQDQRAREDYGYTF,TGTGCCAGCAGCCAAGACCAAAGGGCTCGAGAGGATTATGGCTACACCTTC
few,TRBJ1-6,TRBV5-4,-,CASSFDTSSYNSPLHF,TGTGCCAGCAGCTTCGACACCAGCTCCTATAATTCACCCCTCCACTTT
-,TRBJ1-1,TRBV11-2,-,CASTNRSWFGDTEAFF,TGTGCCAGCACTAACCGGTCCTGGTTCGGAGACACTGAAGCTTTCTTT
-,TRBJ1-5,TRBV11-2,TRBD1,CASSREGALQPQHF,TGTGCCAGCAGCCGAGAGGGGGCTCTGCAGCCCCAGCATTTT
-,TRBJ2-1,TRBV5-1,TRBD1,CASSADRPEYNEQFF,TGCGCCAGCAGCGCGGACAGGCCGGAGTACAATGAGCAGTTCTTC
few,TRBJ2-7,TRBV5-1,-,CASSRDFYEQYF,TGCGCCAGCAGCCGGGATTTCTACGAGCAGTACTTC
-,TRBJ2-3,TRBV30,-,CAWTSADTQYF,TGTGCCTGGACTTCAGCAGATACGCAGTATTTT
-,TRBJ1-1,TRBV15,-,CATSRGRITVTPGMAEAFF,TGTGCCACCAGCAGAGGTAGAATAACGGTGACCCCTGGGATGGCTGAAGCTTTCTTT
-,TRBJ2-1,TRBV19,TRBD2,CASRPGGSYNEQFF,TGTGCCAGCAGGCCCGGGGGGTCGTACAATGAGCAGTTCTTC
-,TRBJ1-5,TRBV5-6,-,CASSLGSSNQPQHF,TGTGCCAGCAGCTTGGGCAGTAGCAATCAGCCCCAGCATTTT
-,TRBJ1-6,TRBV19,-,CASSNRPSSYNSPLHF,TGTGCCAGTAGTAACCGACCGAGCTCCTATAATTCACCCCTCCACTTT
once,TRBJ2-3,TRBV19,TRBD2,CASREVAGVSTDTQYF,TGTGCCAGTAGGGAAGTAGCGGGAGTGAGCACAGATACGCAGTATTTT
-,TRBJ1-3,TRBV6-6,-,CASRLPQSSGNTIYF,TGTGCCAGCAGGCTCCCGCAGTCCTCTGGAAACACCATATATTTT
-,TRBJ2-5,TRBV10-1,-,CASSRDGKETQYF,TGCGCCAGCAGTCGGGACGGAAAGGAGACCCAGTACTTC
-,TRBJ2-2,TRBV15,-,CATSRDGGGTGELFF,TGTGCCACCAGCAGAGATGGGGGAGGCACCGGGGAGCTGTTTTTT
-,TRBJ2-2,TRBV7-9,-,CASSLEEFGGLRNTGELFF,TGTGCCAGCAGCTTAGAAGAGTTCGGGGGACTCCGAAACACCGGGGAGCTGTTTTTT
-,TRBJ2-1,TRBV29-1,TRBD2,CSVGTSGSSWNEQFF,TGCAGCGTTGGGACTAGCGGGAGTTCGTGGAATGAGCAGTTCTTC
-,TRBJ2-1,TRBV4-3,-,CASSQDWRSPYNEQFF,TGCGCCAGCAGCCAAGATTGGCGGAGTCCCTACAATGAGCAGTTCTTC
-,TRBJ2-7,TRBV2,TRBD1,CASSVEQGAYEQYF,TGTGCCAGCAGTGTCGAACAGGGGGCCTACGAGCAGTACTTC
-,TRBJ1-1,TRBV5-1,-,CASSLGRNTEAFF,TGCGCCAGCAGCTTAGGAAGGAACACTGAAGCTTTCTTT
once,TRBJ2-5,TRBV11-2,TRBD1,CASSTQGATGIKTQYF,TGTGCCAGCAGCACACAGGGGGCCACCGGAATAAAGACCCAGTACTTC
-,TRBJ1-2,TRBV11-2,-,CASSLGGSGNTYGYTF,TGTGCCAGCAGCTTAGGGGGTTCAGGAAACACATATGGCTACACCTTC
-,TRBJ1-2,TRBV6-6,-,CASSQGDASAGGYTF,TGTGCCAGCAGTCAAGGGGACGCCTCAGCGGGCGGCTACACCTTC
-,TRBJ1-2,TRBV5-6,-,CASSGEAGRGRGYTF,TGTGCCAGCAGCGGCGAGGCGGGACGAGGTCGTGGCTACACCTTC
-,TRBJ1-5,TRBV15,-,CATSTRQEGDQPQHF,TGTGCCACCAGCACCCGACAGGAAGGCGATCAGCCCCAGCATTTT
-,TRBJ2-5,TRBV6-5,-,CASSHLTGSQETQYF,TGTGCCAGCAGTCACCTGACAGGAAGCCAAGAGACCCAGTACTTC
-,TRBJ2-6,TRBV28,-,CASRNRDGLISGANVLTF,TGTGCCAGCAGAAACCGGGACGGCCTGATCTCTGGGGCCAACGTCCTGACTTTC
-,TRBJ2-2,TRBV21-1,-,CASSNFYWRANTGELFF,TGTGCCAGCAGCAATTTCTATTGGCGGGCGAACACCGGGGAGCTGTTTTTT
-,TRBJ2-1,TRBV9,-,CASSVGSTINEQFF,TGTGCCAGCAGCGTCGGCAGCACTATCAATGAGCAGTTCTTC
-,TRBJ2-7,TRBV4-1,TRBD1,CASSPEPGGRGYEQYF,TGCGCCAGCAGCCCCGAGCCAGGGGGCCGCGGGTACGAGCAGTACTTC
-,TRBJ1-1,TRBV11-2,-,CASSPTDNTEAFF,TGTGCCAGCAGCCCTACAGATAACACTGAAGCTTTCTTT